This T cell receptor (beta chain) was captured by sequencing in a study of blood T cell repertoires in COVID-19 (TCRdb year 2020). Regarding the research as a whole: Samples from collaborators originated in the United States, Italy and Spain and spanned both the acute and convalescent phases of COVID-19. Subjects who had been exposed to COVID-19, were actively infected with it, or had recovered from it provided the deeply sampled blood TCRbeta repertoires that made up the dataset. The samples were drawn from two sources: the first 160 participants of the ongoing ImmuneRACE study, and 950 to 1,500 subjects contributed by 6 global collaborators. The repertoires were released in a freely available public database intended as a resource for research on the immune response to SARS-CoV-2. A de-identified subject ID, COVID-19 status, age in years and sex were almost always included in the sample metadata. The material from the prospective study consisted of cDNA or gDNA derived from T cells, B-cell-depleted T cells, or PBMCs. Where HLA class I and class II types were available, the types were taken from metadata supplied by the sample provider, not from assay-based typing.

A distance of 9 bases separates the germline ends of V and J, which lose 0 bases and 3 bases respectively. The germline V gene yields ENHRY for CDR1 and SYGVKD for CDR2. The CDR3 numbers 15 residues from cysteine through phenylalanine. The sequence is cut down to CDR3 DNA, 45 bases in frame from base 1. Of note for this clone: Its antigen is still unknown. Base qualities are missing; no much larger clone stands one base away.

Paper-wide results and their limitations: How much clinical and demographic metadata was included differed by source and by participant, and the metadata was provided uncurated.

The collaborating institutions used their own protocols to collect whole blood in K2EDTA tubes. For TCRbeta analysis, collaborators shipped samples as frozen whole blood, isolated PBMCs, or DNA extracted from either of those sample types. TCRbeta CDR3 regions were amplified from genomic DNA using the immunoSEQ Assay, a bias-controlled multiplex PCR. As for the original processing: The number of nucleated cells in each sample was estimated by amplification of reference gene primers within the assay. To quantify the absolute abundance of each unique TCRbeta CDR3 rearrangement, sequence reads were collapsed and filtered. Productive Simpson clonality was computed per sample as the square root of Simpson's diversity index over productive rearrangements. Not all clones reach the TCRdb copy of this immuneACCESS table, which keeps in-frame sequences only. Checked studies attribute under half of the gap to unresolved V genes and leave the rest unexplained. V and J calls plus clone size are reproduced from that table; the DNA served to infer D and trimming. The table for this sample lists nearly 200,000 clones; about 90% of them were counted only once. Together, the top ten hold roughly 0.78% of the sample.

This TCR was recovered from a woman aged 70-85 years with acute or convalescent COVID-19. The sequencing sample was made of peripheral blood. The chain is made from TRBV10-3 and TRBJ2-1; no D gene can be assigned with confidence. The CDR3 region has the sequence CAISESSDIYNEQFF. The DNA sequence reads TGTGCCATCAGTGAGTCGAGTGATATCTACAATGAGCAGTTCTTC.